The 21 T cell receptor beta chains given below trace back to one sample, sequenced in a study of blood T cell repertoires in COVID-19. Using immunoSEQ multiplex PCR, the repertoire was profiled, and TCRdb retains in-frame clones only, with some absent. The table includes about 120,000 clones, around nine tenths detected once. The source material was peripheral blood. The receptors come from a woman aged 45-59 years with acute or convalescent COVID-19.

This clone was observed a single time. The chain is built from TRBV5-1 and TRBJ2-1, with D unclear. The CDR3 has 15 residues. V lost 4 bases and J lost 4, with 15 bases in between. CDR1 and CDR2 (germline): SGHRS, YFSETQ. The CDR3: CASSPDTGEYNEQFF. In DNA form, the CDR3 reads TGCGCCAGCAGCCCCGACACCGGCGAGTACAATGAGCAGTTCTTC.

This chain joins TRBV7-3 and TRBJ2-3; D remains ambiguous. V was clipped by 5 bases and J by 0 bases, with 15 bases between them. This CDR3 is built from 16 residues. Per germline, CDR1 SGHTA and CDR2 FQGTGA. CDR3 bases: TGTGCCAGCAGCCCCGTGGGCCGGATGAGCACAGATACGCAGTATTTT. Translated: CASSPVGRMSTDTQYF.

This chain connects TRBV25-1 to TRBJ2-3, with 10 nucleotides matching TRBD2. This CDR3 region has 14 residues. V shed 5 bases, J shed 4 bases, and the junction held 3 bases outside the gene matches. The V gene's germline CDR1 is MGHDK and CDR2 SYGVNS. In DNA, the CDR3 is TGTGCCAGCAGTCAAGCGGGGGGGCCAGATACGCAGTATTTT. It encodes CASSQAGGPDTQYF.

CDR3 amino acids: CASSSHLAGPTDTQYF. In nucleotides, the CDR3 is TGTGCCAGCAGCTCACATTTAGCGGGGCCTACAGATACGCAGTATTTT. This chain uses TRBV11-3 with TRBJ2-3; 8 nucleotides match TRBD2. V trimming: 4 bases; J trimming: 3 bases; junction bases outside the gene matches: 9. Germline V CDR1 and CDR2: SGHNT, YENEEA. The CDR3 is 16 amino acids.

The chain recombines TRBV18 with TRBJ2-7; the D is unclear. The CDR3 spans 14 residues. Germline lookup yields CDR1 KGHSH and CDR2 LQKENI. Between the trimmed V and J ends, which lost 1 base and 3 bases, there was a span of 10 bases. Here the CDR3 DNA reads TGTGCCAGCTCACCACGGTCGAGAGACTACGAGCAGTACTTC. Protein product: CASSPRSRDYEQYF.

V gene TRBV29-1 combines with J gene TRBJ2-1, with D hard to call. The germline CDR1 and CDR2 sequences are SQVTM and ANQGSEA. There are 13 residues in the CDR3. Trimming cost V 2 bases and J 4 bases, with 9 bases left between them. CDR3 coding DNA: TGCAGCGTTGAAATCAGTCTTTACAATGAGCAGTTCTTC. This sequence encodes CSVEISLYNEQFF.

The CDR3 nucleotides read TGTGCCAGCAGCCCGGGGGACAGGGTGGGTCCCCTAGCAGATACGCAGTATTTT. This gives the protein CASSPGDRVGPLADTQYF. The gene calls are TRBV11-2 and TRBJ2-3; 9 bases agree with TRBD1. The junction had 16 bases not matched to a gene; V was cut back by 5 bases and J by 4 bases. Germline V lookup: CDR1 SGHAT, CDR2 FQNNGV. This CDR3 has 18 amino acids.

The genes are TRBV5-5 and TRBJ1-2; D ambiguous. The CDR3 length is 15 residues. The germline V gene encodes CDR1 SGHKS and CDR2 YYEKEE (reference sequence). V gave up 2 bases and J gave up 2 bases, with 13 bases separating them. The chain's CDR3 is CASSFGSGGNYGYTF. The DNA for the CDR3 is TGTGCCAGCAGCTTTGGTTCAGGAGGGAACTATGGCTACACCTTC.

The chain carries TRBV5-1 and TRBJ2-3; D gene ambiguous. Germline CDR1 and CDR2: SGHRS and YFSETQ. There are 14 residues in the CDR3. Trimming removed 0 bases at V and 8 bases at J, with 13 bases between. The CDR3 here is CASSLGESAGTQYF. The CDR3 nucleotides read TGCGCCAGCAGCTTGGGAGAGTCGGCAGGTACGCAGTATTTT.

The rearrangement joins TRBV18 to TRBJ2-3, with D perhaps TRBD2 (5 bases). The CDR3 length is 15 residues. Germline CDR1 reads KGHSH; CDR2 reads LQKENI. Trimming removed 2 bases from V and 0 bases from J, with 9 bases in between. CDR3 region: CASSPNSASTDTQYF. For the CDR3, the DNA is TGTGCCAGCTCACCAAATAGCGCGAGCACAGATACGCAGTATTTT.

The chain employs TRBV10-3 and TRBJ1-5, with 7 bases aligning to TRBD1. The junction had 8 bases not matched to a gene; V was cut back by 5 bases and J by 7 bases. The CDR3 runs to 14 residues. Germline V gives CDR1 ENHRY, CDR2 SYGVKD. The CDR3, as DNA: TGTGCCATCAGTCCCGACAGGGTGTTCCAGCCCCAGCATTTT. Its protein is CAISPDRVFQPQHF.

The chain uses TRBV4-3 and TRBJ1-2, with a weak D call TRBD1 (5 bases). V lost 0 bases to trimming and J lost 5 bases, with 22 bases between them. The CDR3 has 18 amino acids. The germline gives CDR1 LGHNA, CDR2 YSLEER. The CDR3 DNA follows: TGCGCCAGCAGCCAAGATCGGTTCCAGGGTGCCCTCCTATATGGCTACACCTTC. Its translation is CASSQDRFQGALLYGYTF.

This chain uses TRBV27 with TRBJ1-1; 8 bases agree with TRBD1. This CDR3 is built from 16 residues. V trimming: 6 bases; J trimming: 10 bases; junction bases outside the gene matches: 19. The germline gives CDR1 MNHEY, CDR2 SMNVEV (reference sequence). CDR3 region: CASSLTLLGQGRGAFF. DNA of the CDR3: TGTGCCAGCAGCTTAACCTTACTAGGACAGGGTAGGGGAGCTTTCTTT.

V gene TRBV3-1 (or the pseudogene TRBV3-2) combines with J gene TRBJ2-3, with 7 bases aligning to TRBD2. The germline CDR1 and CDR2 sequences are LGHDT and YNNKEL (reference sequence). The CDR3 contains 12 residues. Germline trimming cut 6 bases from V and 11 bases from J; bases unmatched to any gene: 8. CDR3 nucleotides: TGTGCCAGCAGTCCCGGGGGGACTAAGCAGTATTTT. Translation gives CASSPGGTKQYF.

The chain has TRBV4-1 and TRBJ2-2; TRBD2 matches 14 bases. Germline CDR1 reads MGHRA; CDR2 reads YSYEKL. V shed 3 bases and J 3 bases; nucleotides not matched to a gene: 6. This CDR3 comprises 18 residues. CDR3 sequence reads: CASSQRLAGGGHTGELFF. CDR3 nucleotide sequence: TGCGCCAGCAGCCAGCGACTAGCGGGAGGGGGACACACCGGGGAGCTGTTTTTT.

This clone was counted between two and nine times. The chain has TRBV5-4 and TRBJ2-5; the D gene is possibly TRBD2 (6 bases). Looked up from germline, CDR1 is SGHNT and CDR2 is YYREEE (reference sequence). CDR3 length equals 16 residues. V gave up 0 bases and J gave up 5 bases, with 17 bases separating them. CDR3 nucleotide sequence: TGTGCCAGCAGCTTGGGGAACCCCCACAGCGGGGAGACCCAGTACTTC. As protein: CASSLGNPHSGETQYF.

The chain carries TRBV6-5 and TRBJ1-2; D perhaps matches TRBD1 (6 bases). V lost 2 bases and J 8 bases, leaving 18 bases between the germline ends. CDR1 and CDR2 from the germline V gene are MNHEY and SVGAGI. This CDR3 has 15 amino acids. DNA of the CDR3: TGTGCCAGCAGTTACGACAGGTTGGGACATAGCGGCTACACCTTC. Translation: CASSYDRLGHSGYTF.

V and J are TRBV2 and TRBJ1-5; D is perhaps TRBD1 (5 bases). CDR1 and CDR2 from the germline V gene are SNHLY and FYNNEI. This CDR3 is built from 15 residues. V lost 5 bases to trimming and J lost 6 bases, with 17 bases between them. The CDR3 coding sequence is TGTGCCAGCAGTTCGAGCCCGGGGGGGGGTCAGCCCCAGCATTTT. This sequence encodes CASSSSPGGGQPQHF.

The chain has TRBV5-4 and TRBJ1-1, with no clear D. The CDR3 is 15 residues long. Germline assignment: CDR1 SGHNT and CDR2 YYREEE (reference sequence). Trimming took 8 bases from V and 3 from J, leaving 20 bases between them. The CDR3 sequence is CASLKDGVAYTEAFF. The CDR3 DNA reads TGTGCCAGTCTTAAGGACGGGGTAGCCTACACTGAAGCTTTCTTT. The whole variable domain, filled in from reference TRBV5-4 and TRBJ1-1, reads ETGVTQSPTHLIKTRGQQVTLRCSSQSGHNTVSWYQQALGQGPQFIFQYYREEENGRGNFPPRFSGLQFPNYSSELNVNALELDDSALYLCASLKDGVAYTEAFFGQGTRLTVV.

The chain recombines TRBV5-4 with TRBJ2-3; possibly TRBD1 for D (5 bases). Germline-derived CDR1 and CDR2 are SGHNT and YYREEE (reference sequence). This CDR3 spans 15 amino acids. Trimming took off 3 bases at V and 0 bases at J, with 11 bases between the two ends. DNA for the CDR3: TGTGCCAGCAGCTCACAGGCCGGGAGCACAGATACGCAGTATTTT. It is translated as CASSSQAGSTDTQYF.

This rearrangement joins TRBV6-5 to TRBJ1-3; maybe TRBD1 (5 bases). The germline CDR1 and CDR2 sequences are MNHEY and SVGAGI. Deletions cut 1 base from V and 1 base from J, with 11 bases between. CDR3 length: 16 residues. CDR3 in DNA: TGTGCCAGCAGTTACTTGCCCCAGGGTTCTGGAAACACCATATATTTT. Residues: CASSYLPQGSGNTIYF.